A single sample is the source of the 22 T cell receptor beta chains below, sequenced in a study of Ad26.COV2.S vaccination and SARS-CoV-2 variants. Some clones are missing from TCRdb's copy, which holds only in-frame ones; the method was immunoSEQ multiplex PCR. The table lists around 370,000 clones, approximately 85% of them singletons. Treatment denoted: about 20 received Ad26.COV2.S at low or high dose, single or two shots; 5 received placebo; per-sample allocation not given. Each sample was drawn 63 days after the first injection (of vaccine or placebo). Source: peripheral blood, taken in a trial of Ad26.COV2.S vaccine versus placebo. These receptors originate from a person between 18 and 65 years old who received the Ad26.COV2.S COVID-19 vaccine or a placebo.

The genes are TRBV29-1 and TRBJ2-1; 7 bases agree with TRBD1. Germline CDR1 and CDR2: SQVTM and ANQGSEA. With 3 bases clipped from V and 2 bases from J, the junction kept 4 bases outside the gene matches. This CDR3 has 14 amino acids. CDR3 amino acids: CSVDDRETYNEQFF. Here the CDR3 DNA reads TGCAGCGTTGACGACAGGGAAACCTACAATGAGCAGTTCTTC.

This rearrangement joins TRBV19 to TRBJ2-5; 10 bases are a match to TRBD2. The CDR3 loop spans 14 amino acids. V lost 3 bases and J lost 4; bases outside the gene matches: 2. Germline V lookup: CDR1 LNHDA, CDR2 SQIVND (reference sequence). In DNA form, the CDR3 reads TGTGCCAGTAGTATGTCTAGCGGGAGAGAGACCCAGTACTTC. It is translated as CASSMSSGRETQYF.

The chain links TRBV2 to TRBJ2-7; 7 bases agree with TRBD1. Germline V gives CDR1 SNHLY, CDR2 FYNNEI. The V segment lost 6 bases and the J segment 2 bases; nucleotides outside the gene matches: 4. The CDR3 runs 13 residues. The CDR3 reads CASSRQGPYEQYF. The CDR3 DNA is TGTGCCAGCAGCAGACAGGGACCCTACGAGCAGTACTTC.

The chain carries TRBV4-3 and TRBJ1-2, with D unresolved. This CDR3 spans 15 amino acids. V was shortened by 0 bases and J by 4 bases, with 12 bases between the two germline ends. In germline, CDR1 is LGHNA, CDR2 YSLEER. For the CDR3, the DNA is TGCGCCAGCAGCCAAGACTCCGACCGTCGCTATGGCTACACCTTC. Protein: CASSQDSDRRYGYTF.

This clone is a singleton in its sample. The chain employs TRBV5-5 and TRBJ1-1; no firm D call. Trimming took 1 base from V and 11 from J, leaving 12 bases between them. There are 12 residues in the CDR3. Germline loops: CDR1 SGHKS, CDR2 YYEKEE (reference sequence). CDR3 sequence reads: CASSLNSLEAFF. CDR3 in DNA: TGTGCCAGCAGCTTGAACAGTCTTGAGGCTTTCTTT.

This clone was detected only a few times. The genes are TRBV7-2 and TRBJ2-7; the D gene is possibly TRBD1 (6 bases). V lost 0 bases and J 5 bases, leaving 8 bases between the germline ends. CDR3 size: 13 residues. Germline assignment: CDR1 SGHTA and CDR2 FQGNSA. DNA for the CDR3: TGTGCCAGCAGCTTAGCGCGGACAGACGAGCAGTACTTC. It yields the protein CASSLARTDEQYF.

The chain links TRBV5-1 to TRBJ2-1, with unresolved D. The length of the CDR3 is 13 residues. Germline V lookup: CDR1 SGHRS, CDR2 YFSETQ. Trimming left V 0 bases short and J 8 bases short, with 9 bases between. DNA for the CDR3: TGCGCCAGCAGCTTGGCGTGGGAAGATGAGCAGTTCTTC. As protein: CASSLAWEDEQFF.

This clone was seen a few times. The chain has TRBV18 and TRBJ1-1; D gene unclear. Per the germline V gene, CDR1 is KGHSH and CDR2 is LQKENI. This CDR3 region has 16 residues. Trimming took off 6 bases at V and 2 bases at J, with 19 bases between the two ends. CDR3 nucleotide sequence: TGTGCCAGCTCCCCTACCCCTGATGGGTCCAACACTGAAGCTTTCTTT. It codes for CASSPTPDGSNTEAFF.

The chain employs TRBV27 and TRBJ1-6, with D hard to call. V was pared by 8 bases and J by 8 bases, with 7 bases between. CDR1 and CDR2 from the germline V gene are MNHEY and SMNVEV (reference sequence). This CDR3 is 11 amino acids long. DNA for the CDR3: TGTGCCAGCGGGGTCGATTCACCCCTCCACTTT. Translated, it gives CASGVDSPLHF.

V is TRBV6-5 and J is TRBJ1-5, with D perhaps matching TRBD1 (6 bases). V was shortened by 2 bases and J by 4 bases, with 12 bases between the two germline ends. The germline CDR1 and CDR2 sequences are MNHEY and SVGAGI. This CDR3 region has 15 residues. The CDR3 nucleotides read TGTGCCAGCAGTTACCGTAAACAGGGAAATCAGCCCCAGCATTTT. Protein sequence: CASSYRKQGNQPQHF.

This rearrangement joins TRBV2 to TRBJ1-2; D may be TRBD1 (5 bases). Germline V gene data show CDR1 as SNHLY and CDR2 as FYNNEI. This CDR3 is built from 14 residues. The V and J ends lost 5 bases and 5 bases respectively, with 15 bases between them. CDR3 DNA sequence: TGTGCCAGCAGTCCCCTAGGGAAGGGGTATGGCTACACCTTC. Its protein is CASSPLGKGYGYTF.

Remarks on this clone: This specimen includes other DNA sequences encoding the same CDR3. The CDR3 nucleotides read TGTGCCAGCTCACCACAGCGACGGGGGAGCTCTGGGGCCAACGTCCTGACTTTC. This codes for CASSPQRRGSSGANVLTF. The V and J genes are TRBV18 and TRBJ2-6; possible D gene TRBD2, 6 bases. Trimming shortened V by 1 base and J by 0 bases, and 13 bases separated the two germline ends. CDR3 size: 18 residues. The V gene's germline CDR1 is KGHSH and CDR2 LQKENI.

This chain connects TRBV5-6 to TRBJ1-5; D is unclear. The CDR3 spans 14 residues. Trimming removed 3 bases from V and 4 bases from J, with 11 bases in between. The germline CDR1 and CDR2 sequences are SGHDT and YYEEEE. The CDR3 region is CASSWGGGNQPQHF. For the CDR3, the DNA is TGTGCCAGCAGCTGGGGTGGAGGAAATCAGCCCCAGCATTTT.

The genes are TRBV13 and TRBJ2-5, with D unresolved. Trimming left V 5 bases short and J 1 base short, with 17 bases between. This CDR3 is 16 amino acids long. In germline, CDR1 is PRHDT, CDR2 FYEKMQ (reference sequence). For the CDR3, the DNA is TGTGCCAGCAGCCTCCGGTACGCCGGGCTCCAAGAGACCCAGTACTTC. Encoded protein: CASSLRYAGLQETQYF.

V is TRBV5-1 and J is TRBJ2-5; the match to TRBD1 covers 8 bases. Germline CDR1 is SGHRS and CDR2 is YFSETQ. The CDR3 loop spans 15 amino acids. Unmatched junction bases numbered 7, after V lost 1 base and J lost 5 bases. The CDR3 reads CASSLNTGGEETQYF. The CDR3 region has the DNA TGCGCCAGCAGCTTGAACACAGGGGGTGAGGAGACCCAGTACTTC.

The rearrangement joins TRBV3-1 (or the pseudogene TRBV3-2) to TRBJ1-4; maybe TRBD1 (5 bases). Germline loops: CDR1 LGHDT, CDR2 YNNKEL (reference sequence). The CDR3 has 15 residues. Deletions cut 1 base from V and 6 bases from J, with 12 bases between. CDR3 sequence: CASSQGAGLYEKLFF. The CDR3, as DNA: TGTGCCAGCAGCCAAGGGGCGGGACTCTATGAAAAACTGTTTTTT.

This chain uses TRBV5-6 with TRBJ2-1; tentatively, D is TRBD2 (6 bases). Germline V gives CDR1 SGHDT, CDR2 YYEEEE. V dropped 1 base and J dropped 5 bases, with 19 bases sitting between them. This CDR3 region has 17 residues. CDR3 region: CASSLLGSGRPDNEQFF. The CDR3 DNA reads as TGTGCCAGCAGCTTGTTAGGTAGCGGCAGACCAGACAATGAGCAGTTCTTC.

This clone occurred a few times. The rearrangement joins TRBV7-2 to TRBJ1-1, with D perhaps TRBD1 (6 bases). V was trimmed by 5 bases and J by 5 bases, leaving 18 bases between them. Germline-derived CDR1 and CDR2 are SGHTA and FQGNSA. The CDR3 covers 15 residues. In nucleotides, the CDR3 is TGTGCCAGCAGCGCGAGCCAACAGGGCTTGACTGAAGCTTTCTTT. Encoded protein: CASSASQQGLTEAFF.

The genes are TRBV18 and TRBJ2-5; TRBD2 matches 10 bases. Unmatched junction bases numbered 11, after V lost 2 bases and J lost 2 bases. Looked up from germline, CDR1 is KGHSH and CDR2 is LQKENI. The CDR3 runs to 18 residues. The CDR3 DNA reads as TGTGCCAGCTCACCATTAGCGGGGGGCTACACACTACAAGAGACCCAGTACTTC. It specifies CASSPLAGGYTLQETQYF.

The chain joins TRBV7-9 to TRBJ1-1; D is unclear. Trimming cost V 2 bases and J 0 bases, with 7 bases left between them. Germline CDR1 is SEHNR and CDR2 is FQNEAQ (reference sequence). CDR3 length: 14 residues. In DNA form, the CDR3 reads TGTGCCAGCAGCTTACTAACGGTGAACACTGAAGCTTTCTTT. Protein: CASSLLTVNTEAFF.

The V call is TRBV5-1, the J call TRBJ2-3; TRBD1 might be the D (6 bases). The CDR3 covers 12 residues. Trimming took off 7 bases at V and 3 bases at J, with 9 bases between the two ends. The germline CDR1 and CDR2 sequences are SGHRS and YFSETQ. CDR3 loop: CASGQNTDTQYF. The CDR3 DNA reads as TGCGCCAGCGGACAGAATACAGATACGCAGTATTTT.

Regarding this clone: The identical CDR3 is also encoded by other nucleotide sequences in the sample. This chain uses TRBV24-1 with TRBJ2-5; D perhaps matches TRBD2 (6 bases). This CDR3 has 13 amino acids. Germline V gives CDR1 KGHDR, CDR2 SFDVKD. Trimming removed 7 bases at V and 2 bases at J, with 10 bases between. CDR3 in DNA: TGTGCCACCAGCGGGGGTGCGCAAGAGACCCAGTACTTC. Translation gives CATSGGAQETQYF.